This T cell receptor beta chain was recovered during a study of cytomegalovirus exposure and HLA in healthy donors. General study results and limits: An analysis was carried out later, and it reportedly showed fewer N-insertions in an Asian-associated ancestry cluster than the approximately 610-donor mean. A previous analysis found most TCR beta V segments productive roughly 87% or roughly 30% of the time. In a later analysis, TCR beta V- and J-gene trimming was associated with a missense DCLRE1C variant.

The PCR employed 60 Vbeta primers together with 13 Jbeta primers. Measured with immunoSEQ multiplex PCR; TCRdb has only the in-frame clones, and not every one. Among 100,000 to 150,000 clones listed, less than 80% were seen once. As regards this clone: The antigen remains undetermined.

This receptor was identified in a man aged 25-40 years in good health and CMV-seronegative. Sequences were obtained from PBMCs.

CDR3 DNA sequence: TGTGCCACACCCCCGGAGGACAGGGGGCAAGGCTATGGCTACACCTTC. Its protein is CATPPEDRGQGYGYTF. This chain uses TRBV28 with TRBJ1-2; TRBD1 matches 11 bases. The V gene end was trimmed by 10 bases and the J gene end by 4 bases; junction bases not matched to a gene: 14. Germline CDR1 is MDHEN and CDR2 is SYDVKM. This CDR3 contains 16 residues.